This T cell receptor beta chain derives from a study of cytomegalovirus exposure and HLA in healthy donors. In the study overall: Out of a few hundred genotyped donors, roughly 80% belonged to the Caucasian-associated ancestry cluster. Study conclusions and caveats: Reports indicated that the classifier achieved high specificity and sensitivity in diagnosing cytomegalovirus status. Rarity held for most TCR sequences, but there were some public TCRs that occurred in many donors. Later analysis found that TCR beta chains associated with HLA were more clonally expanded than other, equally common chains.

The PCR used 60 Vbeta and 13 Jbeta primers. Profiling relied on immunoSEQ multiplex PCR, and the TCRdb table lists in-frame clones only, not all of them. The sample comprises about 110,000 clones, 60% to 85% of which are singletons, and 2.5% to 3% rests with the top ten. With respect to this clone: Its antigen remains unidentified.

CDR3 length: 15 amino acids. Germline-derived CDR1 and CDR2 are SGHNT and YYREEE (reference sequence). V lost 4 bases to trimming and J lost 3 bases; unmatched junction nucleotides: 4. The chain carries TRBV5-4 and TRBJ2-3; 11 bases align to TRBD2. The receptor was isolated from a male donor in good health and CMV-seropositive. The specimen was PBMCs. CDR3 coding DNA: TGTGCCAGCAGCGAGGGACTAGCGGTTACAGATACGCAGTATTTT. Protein sequence: CASSEGLAVTDTQYF.